The rows below give T cell receptor beta chains drawn from one sample of a study of regulatory T cells in long-lasting Graves disease. TCRdb re-derived calls from the multiplex PCR reads in MiXCR, one entry per CDR3 protein. The sample has 400,000 to 500,000 distinct CDR3 sequences, about 20% seen once. This material consisted of peripheral blood mononuclear cells (PBMCs), taken when the disease was refractory, from a patient treated with antithyroid drugs. The receptor source for this set is a female donor with Graves disease. CDR3s include the opening cysteine and the closing phenylalanine or tryptophan. The D gene is left open where the match is weak.

V gene: TRBV5-1; D gene: .; CDR3 protein: CASSLAGTHYEQYF
V gene: TRBV11-1; D gene: .; CDR3 protein: CASSPAQLGGTETQYF
V gene: TRBV19; D gene: TRBD1; CDR3 protein: CASSIVAGGAGAFF
V gene: TRBV30; D gene: TRBD2; CDR3 protein: CAWSVAGVDTQYF
V gene: TRBV12-3/TRBV12-4; D gene: .; CDR3 protein: CASSFGGRSGELFF
V gene: TRBV18; D gene: TRBD1; CDR3 protein: CASSRWNRQGNEKLFF
V gene: TRBV20-1; D gene: .; CDR3 protein: CSAPLVAGGELFF
V gene: TRBV7-9; D gene: TRBD1; CDR3 protein: CASSFSGQGSNQPQHF
V gene: TRBV7-2; D gene: .; CDR3 protein: CASSAINSYEQYF
V gene: TRBV6-1; D gene: .; CDR3 protein: CASSEASGINTEAFF
V gene: TRBV5-5; D gene: TRBD1; CDR3 protein: CASSLAPGGSYEQYF